One sample yielded the 30 T cell receptor beta chains listed below, sequenced in a study of post-analysis software for immune sequencing data. Whole-study findings and limits: Patients carried four or five TRBV segments more frequently than controls did, and TRBV5-6, TRBV5-1 and TRBV20-1 were among them.

Unique molecular identifiers had been added to the TCR beta cDNA libraries. TCRdb ran MiXCR on the PCR reads and lists one entry per CDR3 protein. This sample has fewer than 850,000 distinct CDR3 sequences, with roughly 46% found just once. No antigen has been assigned to these receptors. Sequencing was done on a sample of blood. These receptors were obtained from a girl aged 10-17 years with multiple sclerosis.

In its sample, this clonotype was seen a few times. In nucleotides, the CDR3 is TGTGCCAGCAGCTTAACCGGACTGGACCAAGAGACCCAGTACTTC. Amino acids: CASSLTGLDQETQYF. The V and J genes are TRBV7-3 and TRBJ2-5, with D perhaps matching TRBD2 (5 bases). V was shortened by 0 bases and J by 0 bases, with 8 bases between the two germline ends. CDR3 length equals 15 residues. The V gene's germline CDR1 is SGHTA and CDR2 FQGTGA. Variable domain in full (rest from reference TRBV7-3 and TRBJ2-5): GAGVSQTPSNKVTEKGKYVELRCDPISGHTALYWYRQSLGQGPEFLIYFQGTGAADDSGLPNDRFFAVRPEGSVSTLKIQRTERGDSAVYLCASSLTGLDQETQYFGPGTRLLVL.

The chain couples TRBV29-1 to TRBJ2-1; 8 bases agree with TRBD1. The CDR3 contains 13 residues. Germline V gives CDR1 SQVTM, CDR2 ANQGSEA. The V segment lost 1 base and the J segment 9 bases; nucleotides outside the gene matches: 5. The CDR3 bases are TGCAGCGTTGAAGTCGGACAGGGACCTGAGCAGTTCTTC. Translating it yields CSVEVGQGPEQFF.

V usage is TRBV7-9 and J usage is TRBJ2-7; TRBD2 matches at 11 bases. Germline CDR1 and CDR2: SEHNR and FQNEAQ (reference sequence). This CDR3 spans 15 amino acids. Unmatched junction bases numbered 3, after V lost 4 bases and J lost 1 base. The CDR3 region is CASSSRLAGSYEQYF. DNA of the CDR3: TGTGCCAGCAGCTCGAGACTAGCGGGATCCTACGAGCAGTACTTC.

This clonotype was observed a handful of times. The V gene is TRBV12-3 or TRBV12-4, the J gene TRBJ2-4, with no clear D. CDR3 size: 15 residues. V dropped 5 bases and J dropped 0 bases, with 11 bases sitting between them. The CDR3 sequence is CASSPFSVAKNIQYF. The CDR3 DNA sequence: TGTGCCAGCAGTCCGTTCAGCGTAGCCAAAAACATTCAGTACTTC.

Remarks on this clonotype: One junction end disagrees with the germline gene, perhaps due to a read error. The CDR3 DNA sequence: TGTGCCAACAGTTTCACAGGGAGGAATGAGCAGTTCTTC. Its translation is CANSFTGRNEQFF. This rearrangement joins TRBV6-2 or TRBV6-3 to TRBJ2-1; D might be TRBD1 or TRBD2, each matching 6 bases. CDR3 length: 13 residues. CDR1 is MNHEY, CDR2 SVGEGT, per germline.

As concerns this clonotype: The junction departs from the called germline gene at one end, perhaps through a read error. The chain recombines TRBV3-1 with TRBJ2-1; 7 bases agree with TRBD2. Per germline, CDR1 LGHDT and CDR2 YNNKEL (reference sequence). The CDR3 is 15 residues long. The CDR3 here is CAGSQASLAESEQFF. The CDR3 nucleotides are TGTGCCGGCAGCCAAGCATCGCTAGCGGAGAGTGAGCAGTTCTTC.

The chain joins TRBV20-1 to TRBJ2-7; 13 bases fit TRBD2. The CDR3 has 16 amino acids. With V trimmed by 5 bases and J by 1 base, 8 bases remained unmatched. Per germline, CDR1 DFQATT and CDR2 SNEGSKA (reference sequence). CDR3 nucleotides: TGCAGTGCTGGAGGACTAGCGGGAGAAGCATCCTACGAGCAGTACTTC. This sequence encodes CSAGGLAGEASYEQYF.

There are a few counts of this clonotype. V gene TRBV28 combines with J gene TRBJ1-5, with no clear D. CDR1 and CDR2 (germline): MDHEN, SYDVKM. The CDR3 runs to 10 residues. V dropped 5 bases and J dropped 5 bases, with 1 base sitting between them. CDR3: CASSDQPQHF. In nucleotides, the CDR3 is TGTGCCAGCAGTGATCAGCCCCAGCATTTT.

The chain has TRBV7-3 and TRBJ2-1; tentative D call: TRBD2 (5 bases). This CDR3 has 15 amino acids. The V and J ends lost 5 bases and 3 bases respectively, with 14 bases between them. Germline loops: CDR1 SGHTA, CDR2 FQGTGA. DNA for the CDR3: TGTGCCAGCAGCCCGACGGCTAGCATCTACAATGAGCAGTTCTTC. Translated: CASSPTASIYNEQFF.

This clonotype was observed a few times. The chain combines TRBV20-1 with TRBJ2-7, with 9 bases matching TRBD2. The V gene end was trimmed by 6 bases and the J gene end by 5 bases; junction bases not matched to a gene: 8. Germline V gene lookup returns CDR1 DFQATT and CDR2 SNEGSKA (reference sequence). The CDR3 runs to 13 residues. The CDR3 DNA is TGCAGTGCCGCAGCCGGGACTAGCAACGAGCAGTACTTC. It encodes CSAAAGTSNEQYF.

The V call is TRBV20-1, the J call TRBJ2-5; 7 bases map to TRBD2. V shed 0 bases and J 5 bases; nucleotides not matched to a gene: 9. This CDR3 has 15 amino acids. Germline CDR1 and CDR2: DFQATT and SNEGSKA (reference sequence). The CDR3 bases are TGCAGTGCTAGAGATGGAAGGGAGGGCGGCGAGACCCAGTACTTC. This gives the protein CSARDGREGGETQYF.

The gene calls are TRBV2 and TRBJ2-2, with D unresolved. The germline V and J ends were trimmed by 5 bases and 6 bases, with 7 bases remaining between them. Germline values: CDR1 SNHLY, CDR2 FYNNEI. The CDR3 consists of 12 residues. The CDR3 sequence is CASSYLAGELFF. CDR3 in DNA: TGTGCCAGCAGTTATCTAGCCGGGGAGCTGTTTTTT.

This clonotype was detected only a few times. The chain employs TRBV20-1 and TRBJ2-7; D may be TRBD1 or TRBD2 (5 bases each). V was trimmed by 4 bases and J by 3 bases, leaving 13 bases between them. CDR3 size: 13 residues. The germline CDR1 and CDR2 sequences are DFQATT and SNEGSKA (reference sequence). DNA of the CDR3: TGCAGTGCTACCGACTTGGGGGTCTACGAGCAGTACTTC. This codes for CSATDLGVYEQYF.

DNA of the CDR3: TGTGCCAGCAGCCTAACCGACTGGAGCTACGAGCAGTACTTC. Translation gives CASSLTDWSYEQYF. The rearrangement links TRBV6-5 to TRBJ2-7; no clear D gene. The ends were cut back, 6 bases at V and 3 bases at J, with 15 bases in the middle. There are 14 residues in the CDR3. Germline values: CDR1 MNHEY, CDR2 SVGAGI.

The gene calls are TRBV6-1 and TRBJ2-4; possibly TRBD2 for D (6 bases). V shed 7 bases and J shed 5 bases, with 18 bases lying between them. This CDR3 has 15 amino acids. Germline V CDR1 and CDR2: MNHNS, SASEGT. The CDR3 region has the DNA TGTGCCAGCACGGGCCGGGGGACCTTGGAAAACATTCAGTACTTC. This encodes CASTGRGTLENIQYF.

The rearrangement joins TRBV7-2 to TRBJ2-5; 10 nucleotides line up with TRBD2. The CDR3 totals 17 residues. Germline V CDR1 and CDR2: SGHTA, FQGNSA. Unmatched junction bases numbered 14, after V lost 5 bases and J lost 5 bases. The CDR3, as DNA: TGTGCCAGCAGCCCAGGACTAGCGGCTTTCCCGGGGGAGACCCAGTACTTC. It translates to CASSPGLAAFPGETQYF.

The V and J genes are TRBV5-1 and TRBJ2-7, with 7 bases matching TRBD2. The DNA end is a closer match to TRBJ2-5, so the J assignment may be wrong. This CDR3 spans 16 amino acids. Germline assignment: CDR1 SGHRS and CDR2 YFSETQ. The CDR3 spells CASSLVPAGNQETQYF. CDR3 coding DNA: TGCGCCAGCAGCTTGGTTCCAGCGGGGAACCAAGAGACCCAGTACTTC.

This clonotype was counted between two and nine times. V gene TRBV7-9 combines with J gene TRBJ1-2; D is undetermined. V gave up 5 bases and J gave up 7 bases, with 14 bases separating them. This CDR3 is 13 amino acids long. Germline CDR1 and CDR2: SEHNR and FQNEAQ (reference sequence). CDR3 nucleotides: TGTGCCAGCAGCCCCACTTCAGGAGGTGGCTACACCTTC. Amino acids: CASSPTSGGGYTF.

This clonotype showed up just a few times. The chain combines TRBV24-1 with TRBJ2-5, with D possibly matching TRBD1 (5 bases). The germline V and J ends were trimmed by 3 bases and 5 bases, with 12 bases remaining between them. Germline V CDR1 and CDR2: KGHDR, SFDVKD. CDR3 size: 14 residues. In DNA form, the CDR3 reads TGTGCCACCAGTGATCAACAGGTGTTGGAGACCCAGTACTTC. Protein sequence: CATSDQQVLETQYF.

This clonotype was observed a few times. J is TRBJ2-7 and V is TRBV27; tentative D call: TRBD1 (6 bases). The V gene's germline CDR1 is MNHEY and CDR2 SMNVEV (reference sequence). Trimming left V 6 bases short and J 3 bases short, with 24 bases between. This CDR3 spans 17 amino acids. The CDR3 protein is CASSRARDTQVGYEQYF. The CDR3, as DNA: TGTGCCAGCAGCAGAGCCCGGGACACTCAGGTTGGCTACGAGCAGTACTTC.

A word on this clonotype: Just one base apart from a much larger clone, this may be a read error. The chain joins TRBV20-1 to TRBJ2-5; D call uncertain. Trimming stripped 0 bases from V and 4 bases from J, with 12 bases between. The germline gives CDR1 DFQATT, CDR2 SNEGSKA (reference sequence). CDR3 length: 14 amino acids. As DNA, the CDR3 is TGCAGTGCTAGAGAGATCTACTCGGCAGAGACCCAGTACTTC. Translating it yields CSAREIYSAETQYF.

J is TRBJ2-7 and V is TRBV20-1, with 7 bases matching TRBD1. V gave up 2 bases and J gave up 7 bases; unmatched junction bases: 17. The germline V gene encodes CDR1 DFQATT and CDR2 SNEGSKA (reference sequence). There are 16 residues in the CDR3. The DNA for the CDR3 is TGCAGTGCTAGAAGGGACAGCCCGGGGACCGCCAGGGAGCAGTACTTC. As protein: CSARRDSPGTAREQYF.

The CDR3 DNA reads TGTGCCAGCAGCCGACCTGCAAGGGGCCCAACTTACGATGAGCAGTTCTTC. Translating it yields CASSRPARGPTYDEQFF. This chain links TRBV3-1 with TRBJ2-1, with D tentatively TRBD1 (5 bases). The CDR3 loop spans 17 amino acids. V lost 4 bases to trimming and J lost 8 bases, with 24 bases between them. Per the germline V gene, CDR1 is LGHDT and CDR2 is YNNKEL (reference sequence).

Only a few counts were recorded for this clonotype. The chain links TRBV12-3 or TRBV12-4 to TRBJ2-5, with 13 bases fitting TRBD2. CDR3 length equals 17 residues. The V gene end was trimmed by 1 base and the J gene end by 5 bases; junction bases not matched to a gene: 7. CDR3 nucleotides: TGTGCCAGCAGTTTAGTGGCGACTAGCGGGAGGTCGGAGACCCAGTACTTC. As protein: CASSLVATSGRSETQYF.

The sample holds a few counts of this clonotype. This chain links TRBV5-1 with TRBJ2-1; 11 positions match TRBD2. V dropped 5 bases and J dropped 9; count of bases not matched to a gene: 10. The CDR3 covers 15 residues. Germline V gives CDR1 SGHRS, CDR2 YFSETQ. The CDR3 reads CASREGLAESGEQFF. DNA of the CDR3: TGCGCCAGCAGGGAGGGACTAGCGGAAAGTGGTGAGCAGTTCTTC.

This clonotype showed up just a few times. This rearrangement joins TRBV6-1 to TRBJ2-1; maybe TRBD2 (5 bases). The V gene lost 6 bases and the J gene lost 0 bases, with 12 bases spanning the gap. This CDR3 is 15 amino acids long. From germline, CDR1 is MNHNS and CDR2 SASEGT. The CDR3, as DNA: TGTGCCAGCAGGACCTATAGCGACTCCTACAATGAGCAGTTCTTC. Its protein product is CASRTYSDSYNEQFF.

This rearrangement joins TRBV27 to TRBJ1-2; 11 positions match TRBD1. Germline assignment: CDR1 MNHEY and CDR2 SMNVEV (reference sequence). This CDR3 region has 14 residues. With 4 bases clipped from V and 3 bases from J, the junction kept 1 base outside the gene matches. For the CDR3, the DNA is TGTGCCAGCAGTTGGACAGGGGGCTACTATGGCTACACCTTC. This codes for CASSWTGGYYGYTF.

The chain is built from TRBV7-9 and TRBJ1-1; 8 bases fit TRBD1. With V trimmed by 6 bases and J by 4 bases, 4 bases remained unmatched. Germline lookup yields CDR1 SEHNR and CDR2 FQNEAQ (reference sequence). The CDR3 consists of 13 residues. The CDR3 sequence is CASRGQDSTEAFF. The CDR3 coding sequence is TGTGCCAGCAGGGGACAGGACTCCACTGAAGCTTTCTTT.

The chain links TRBV29-1 to TRBJ2-7, with 11 bases that match TRBD1. Matching the DNA end better, TRBJ2-5 makes the J call doubtful. The CDR3 runs to 13 residues. Germline lookup yields CDR1 SQVTM and CDR2 ANQGSEA. Written as DNA, the CDR3 is TGCAGCGTTGAGGACAGGGGGCGGGCGACCCAGTACTTC. It yields the protein CSVEDRGRATQYF.

This rearrangement joins TRBV6-1 to TRBJ2-1, with D perhaps matching TRBD1 or TRBD2 (5 bases each). CDR3 size: 15 residues. Between the trimmed V and J ends, which lost 6 bases and 5 bases, there was a span of 17 bases. Germline values: CDR1 MNHNS, CDR2 SASEGT. Here the CDR3 DNA reads TGTGCCAGCAGACCACCCGGGGCAGTAAACAATGAGCAGTTCTTC. Protein: CASRPPGAVNNEQFF.